This T cell receptor beta chain originates from a study of T cell responses to AZD1222 COVID-19 vaccine. Study-level points and caveats: All repertoire sampling was performed exclusively after the peak T cell response. Only five to seven AZD1222 recipients tested seropositive at baseline.

V dropped 7 bases and J dropped 2 bases, with 5 bases sitting between them. In germline, CDR1 is SGHAT, CDR2 FQNNGV. The CDR3 extends over 12 amino acids. On this clone: Its specificity is not known.

The repertoire was sequenced with immunoSEQ multiplex PCR; TCRdb's copy has only in-frame clones and lacks some. The sample lists around 190,000 clones, approximately 89% occurring once. Investigators merged groups given second doses at roughly 4 or roughly 12 weeks. The chain combines TRBV11-2 with TRBJ2-2; D call uncertain. This clonotype was sampled from an adult who received the AZD1222 COVID-19 vaccine. The sequenced sample was peripheral blood, obtained 28 days after the second AZD1222 dose. The DNA of the CDR3 is TGTGCCAGCAAAGTAAACACCGGGGAGCTGTTTTTT. This encodes CASKVNTGELFF.